One and the same sample provided the 7 T cell receptor beta chains below, sequenced in a study of early T cells in non-severe SARS-CoV-2 infection. TCRdb recomputed calls from the 5' RACE reads with MiXCR, one row per CDR3 protein. This repertoire shows 53,000 or so distinct CDR3 sequences, around 12% found once; its top ten account for 2.5% to 3%. This material consisted of whole blood, taken at baseline. These TCRs come from an adult who was a healthcare worker with PCR-confirmed SARS-CoV-2 infection or an uninfected control (not recorded which).

A few counts support this clonotype. The chain uses TRBV9 and TRBJ2-5; D may match TRBD1 or TRBD2 (5 bases each). This CDR3 contains 16 residues. V was cut by 6 bases and J by 2 bases, with 20 bases left in between. CDR1 SGDLS and CDR2 YYNGEE come from the germline V gene. CDR3 sequence: CASTLDGGETQETQYF. In DNA, the CDR3 is TGTGCCAGCACCCTAGATGGGGGAGAGACACAAGAGACCCAGTACTTC.

This clonotype was detected a few times. The chain joins TRBV10-1 to TRBJ1-1; tentative D call: TRBD1 (6 bases). CDR3 length equals 14 residues. With 4 bases removed from V and 4 bases from J, the gap between germline ends came to 13 bases. CDR1 is WNHNN, CDR2 SYGVQD, per germline (reference sequence). CDR3 DNA: TGCGCCAGCAGTGGATACAGGGAGGCCACTGAAGCTTTCTTT. It encodes CASSGYREATEAFF.

The sample holds a few counts of this clonotype. The chain uses TRBV20-1 and TRBJ2-7; 7 bases are a match to TRBD1. With 1 base clipped from V and 4 bases from J, the junction kept 13 bases outside the gene matches. Germline loops: CDR1 DFQATT, CDR2 SNEGSKA (reference sequence). The CDR3 spans 16 residues. The CDR3 nucleotides are TGCAGTGCTAGAGGGACGTGGGACAGTACGATGTACGAGCAGTACTTC. This translates into CSARGTWDSTMYEQYF.

This clonotype has a count of ten or more. The chain couples TRBV7-2 to TRBJ2-7, with 7 bases that match TRBD2. J gave up 2 bases and V 0 bases, and 7 bases lay outside the gene matches. Germline V gene sequence: CDR1 SGHTA, CDR2 FQGNSA. The CDR3 spans 16 residues. As DNA, the CDR3 is TGTGCCAGCAGCTTAGCGGGCGGGGGAGCCCCCTACGAGCAGTACTTC. Encoded protein: CASSLAGGGAPYEQYF. Together with reference TRBV7-2 and TRBJ2-7, the CDR3 gives the full variable domain: GAGVSQSPSNKVTEKGKDVELRCDPISGHTALYWYRQSLGQGLEFLIYFQGNSAPDKSGLPSDRFSAERTGGSVSTLTIQRTQQEDSAVYLCASSLAGGGAPYEQYFGPGTRLTVT.

In this sample, this clonotype turned up a few times. This chain joins TRBV7-9 and TRBJ2-7, with unresolved D. V lost 3 bases, J lost 4 bases, and 13 bases lay in between. From germline, CDR1 is SEHNR and CDR2 FQNEAQ (reference sequence). This CDR3 has 14 residues. The CDR3 loop is CASSFSSGDYEQYF. DNA for the CDR3: TGTGCCAGCAGCTTCTCCAGTGGGGATTACGAGCAGTACTTC.

This clonotype was seen ten or more times. V usage is TRBV6-2 or TRBV6-3 and J usage is TRBJ1-1; D ambiguous. The CDR3 is 12 residues long. Germline V gene lookup returns CDR1 MNHEY and CDR2 SVGEGT. V lost 6 bases and J lost 3, with 8 bases in between. The CDR3 DNA is TGTGCCAGCAGGGAAAGGTACACTGAAGCTTTCTTT. It encodes CASRERYTEAFF.

This rearrangement joins TRBV18 to TRBJ2-2; 9 bases are a match to TRBD1. CDR3 length: 16 amino acids. CDR1 and CDR2 from the germline V gene are KGHSH and LQKENI. The trim removed 3 bases at V and 6 bases at J, leaving 8 bases unmatched. CDR3 sequence: CASSPSEQGASGELFF. For the CDR3, the DNA is TGTGCCAGCTCACCGAGCGAACAGGGGGCTTCCGGGGAGCTGTTTTTT.